Each of the 9 T cell receptor beta chains below was sequenced from the same sample in a study of blood T cell repertoires in COVID-19. Sequenced by immunoSEQ multiplex PCR; TCRdb stores in-frame clones only, minus some. The data hold just under 350,000 clones, with around 83% observed a single time. The sample was peripheral blood. These receptors were collected from a man younger than 45 with active or convalescent COVID-19.

This clone showed up just once. The chain carries TRBV5-1 and TRBJ1-5; D is unclear. Germline V gene lookup returns CDR1 SGHRS and CDR2 YFSETQ. CDR3 length: 14 amino acids. V was cut by 4 bases and J by 2 bases, with 10 bases left in between. The CDR3 spells CASSVDGGNQPQHF. The CDR3, as DNA: TGCGCCAGCAGCGTTGACGGAGGCAATCAGCCCCAGCATTTT.

The gene calls are TRBV20-1 and TRBJ2-3; 8 nucleotides agree with TRBD2. V lost 3 bases and J lost 5; bases outside the gene matches: 10. Per germline, CDR1 DFQATT and CDR2 SNEGSKA (reference sequence). This CDR3 comprises 15 residues. This CDR3 reads CSASVAGGVVDTQYF. CDR3 DNA: TGCAGTGCTAGTGTGGCGGGAGGCGTTGTAGATACGCAGTATTTT.

The V call is TRBV19, the J call TRBJ2-7; tentative D call: TRBD2 (5 bases). Germline V CDR1 and CDR2: LNHDA, SQIVND (reference sequence). With 5 bases removed from V and 2 bases from J, the gap between germline ends came to 13 bases. The CDR3 runs to 14 residues. The CDR3 DNA is TGTGCCAGTAGTCCCGGACTGGGTCCCTACGAGCAGTACTTC. Protein sequence: CASSPGLGPYEQYF.

The V call is TRBV7-3, the J call TRBJ1-1; 7 nucleotides line up with TRBD1. From germline, CDR1 is SGHTA and CDR2 FQGTGA. This CDR3 comprises 14 residues. The V gene end was trimmed by 5 bases and the J gene end by 7 bases; junction bases not matched to a gene: 10. Written as DNA, the CDR3 is TGTGCCAGCAGCCTTACAGGGGTTCAGGGTGAAGCTTTCTTT. Protein: CASSLTGVQGEAFF.

This chain connects TRBV4-2 to TRBJ1-6; TRBD1 might be the D (5 bases). Germline CDR1 LGHNA, CDR2 YNFKEQ. Trimming took off 0 bases at V and 0 bases at J, with 12 bases between the two ends. The CDR3 has 18 residues. The DNA for the CDR3 is TGTGCCAGCAGCCAAGATACCCAGGGCGTCTCCTATAATTCACCCCTCCACTTT. Translation: CASSQDTQGVSYNSPLHF.

This chain joins TRBV10-2 and TRBJ2-7; 9 positions match TRBD1. From germline, CDR1 is WSHSY and CDR2 SAAADI. This CDR3 has 15 residues. V lost 6 bases to trimming and J lost 6 bases; unmatched junction nucleotides: 12. The CDR3 DNA follows: TGCGCCAGCAGCGATCCCGGGACAGGGTTTGTCGAGCAGTACTTC. Its translation: CASSDPGTGFVEQYF.

A few counts support this clone. J is TRBJ2-2 and V is TRBV12-5, with 7 bases that match TRBD1. Germline V gene lookup returns CDR1 LGHNT and CDR2 FRNRAP. The CDR3 covers 16 residues. V lost 2 bases and J lost 3; bases outside the gene matches: 6. CDR3 in DNA: TGTGCTAGTGGTTTGCCGTATAGGGGGCACACCGGGGAGCTGTTTTTT. This translates into CASGLPYRGHTGELFF.

The V gene is TRBV2, the J gene TRBJ1-4; a weak D match, TRBD1 (5 bases). This CDR3 is 14 amino acids long. CDR1 SNHLY and CDR2 FYNNEI come from the germline V gene. The V gene lost 8 bases and the J gene lost 7 bases, with 17 bases spanning the gap. The CDR3 protein is CASRFWGEREKLFF. CDR3 nucleotides: TGTGCCAGCCGATTCTGGGGCGAACGTGAAAAACTGTTTTTT.

V and J are TRBV5-1 and TRBJ2-5; 8 nucleotides align to TRBD2. Germline V gives CDR1 SGHRS, CDR2 YFSETQ. The CDR3 covers 16 residues. J was trimmed by 5 bases and V by 2 bases; bases with no gene match: 11. The CDR3 reads CASSLKRREEGETQYF. CDR3 bases: TGCGCCAGCAGCTTAAAGAGGCGGGAGGAAGGCGAGACCCAGTACTTC.